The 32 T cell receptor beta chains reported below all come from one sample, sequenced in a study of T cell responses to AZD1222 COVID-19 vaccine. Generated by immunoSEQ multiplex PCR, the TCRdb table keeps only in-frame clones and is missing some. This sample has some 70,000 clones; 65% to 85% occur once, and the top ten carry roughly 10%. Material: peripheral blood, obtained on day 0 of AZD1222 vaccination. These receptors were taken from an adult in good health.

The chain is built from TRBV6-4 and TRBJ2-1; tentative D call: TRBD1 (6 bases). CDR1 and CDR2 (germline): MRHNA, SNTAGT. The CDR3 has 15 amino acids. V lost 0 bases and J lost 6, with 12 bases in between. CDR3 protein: CASSDSGASGNEQFF. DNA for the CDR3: TGTGCCAGCAGTGACTCGGGGGCGTCCGGCAATGAGCAGTTCTTC.

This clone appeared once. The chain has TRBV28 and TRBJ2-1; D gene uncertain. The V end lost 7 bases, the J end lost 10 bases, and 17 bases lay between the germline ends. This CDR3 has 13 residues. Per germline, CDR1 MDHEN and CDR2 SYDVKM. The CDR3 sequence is CASTPHRGEEQFF. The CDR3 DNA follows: TGTGCCAGCACCCCTCACAGAGGCGAGGAGCAGTTCTTC.

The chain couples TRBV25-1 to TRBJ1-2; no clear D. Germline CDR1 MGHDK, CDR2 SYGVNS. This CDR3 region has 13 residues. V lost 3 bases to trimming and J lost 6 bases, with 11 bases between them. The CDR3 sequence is CASSEGRWNGYTF. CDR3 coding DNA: TGTGCCAGCAGTGAGGGTCGTTGGAATGGCTACACCTTC.

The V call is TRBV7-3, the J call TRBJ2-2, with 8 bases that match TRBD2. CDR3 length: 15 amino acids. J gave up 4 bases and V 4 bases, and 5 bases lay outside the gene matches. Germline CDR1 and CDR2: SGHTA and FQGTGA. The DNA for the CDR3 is TGTGCCAGCAGCTCCGGGGGGGCGAGCACCGGGGAGCTGTTTTTT. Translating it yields CASSSGGASTGELFF.

The CDR3 region has the DNA TGTGCCAGCAGCAGGGGCTCTGGGGCCAACGTCCTGACTTTC. This encodes CASSRGSGANVLTF. The chain has TRBV7-8 and TRBJ2-6; possibly TRBD1 for D (5 bases). The CDR3 sequence is 14 residues long. CDR1 is SGHVS and CDR2 is FQNEAQ in the germline V gene. Trimming removed 5 bases from V and 0 bases from J, with 5 bases in between. Using reference TRBV7-8 and TRBJ2-6 for the parts outside the CDR3, the full variable domain is GAGVSQSPRYKVAKRGQDVALRCDPISGHVSLFWYQQALGQGPEFLTYFQNEAQLDKSGLPSDRFFAERPEGSVSTLKIQRTQQEDSAVYLCASSRGSGANVLTFGAGSRLTVL.

The CDR3: CASSETGAAQYF. The CDR3 nucleotides are TGTGCCAGCAGCGAGACAGGGGCCGCGCAGTACTTC. The chain joins TRBV7-6 to TRBJ2-7; 8 nucleotides line up with TRBD1. This CDR3 is 12 amino acids long. Germline trimming cut 5 bases from V and 9 bases from J; bases unmatched to any gene: 6. Germline V lookup: CDR1 SGHVS, CDR2 FNYEAQ.

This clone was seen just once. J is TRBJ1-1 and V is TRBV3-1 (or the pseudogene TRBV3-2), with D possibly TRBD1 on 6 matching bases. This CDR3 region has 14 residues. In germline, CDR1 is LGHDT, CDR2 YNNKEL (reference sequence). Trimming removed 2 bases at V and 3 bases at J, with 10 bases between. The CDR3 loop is CASSQITGHTEAFF. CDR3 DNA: TGTGCCAGCAGCCAAATAACAGGGCACACTGAAGCTTTCTTT.

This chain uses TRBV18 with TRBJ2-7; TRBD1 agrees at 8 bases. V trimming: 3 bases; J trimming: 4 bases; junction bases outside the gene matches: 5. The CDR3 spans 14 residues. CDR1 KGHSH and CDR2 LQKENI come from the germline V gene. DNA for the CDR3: TGTGCCAGCTCACCTACGGACAGGGAGTACGAGCAGTACTTC. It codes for CASSPTDREYEQYF.

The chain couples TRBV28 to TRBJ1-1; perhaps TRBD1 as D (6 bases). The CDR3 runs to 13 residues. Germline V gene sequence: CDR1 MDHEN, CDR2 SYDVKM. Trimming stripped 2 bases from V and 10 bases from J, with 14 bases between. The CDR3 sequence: CASSLPNGQTAFF. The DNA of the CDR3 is TGTGCCAGCAGTTTACCTAACGGACAGACAGCTTTCTTT.

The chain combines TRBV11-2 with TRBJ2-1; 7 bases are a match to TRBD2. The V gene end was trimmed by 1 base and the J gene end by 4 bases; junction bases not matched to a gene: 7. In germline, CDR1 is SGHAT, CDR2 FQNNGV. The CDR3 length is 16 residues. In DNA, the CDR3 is TGTGCCAGCAGCTTAGTGCGCGGGGGTTATTACAATGAGCAGTTCTTC. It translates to CASSLVRGGYYNEQFF. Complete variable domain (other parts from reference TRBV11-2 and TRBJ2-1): EAGVAQSPRYKIIEKRQSVAFWCNPISGHATLYWYQQILGQGPKLLIQFQNNGVVDDSQLPKDRFSAERLKGVDSTLKIQPAKLEDSAVYLCASSLVRGGYYNEQFFGPGTRLTVL.

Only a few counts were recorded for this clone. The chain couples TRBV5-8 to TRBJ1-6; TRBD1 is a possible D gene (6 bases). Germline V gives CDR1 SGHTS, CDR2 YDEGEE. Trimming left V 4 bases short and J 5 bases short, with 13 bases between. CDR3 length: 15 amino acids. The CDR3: CASSLAGANNSPLHF. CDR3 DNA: TGTGCCAGCAGCCTCGCGGGGGCGAATAATTCACCCCTCCACTTT.

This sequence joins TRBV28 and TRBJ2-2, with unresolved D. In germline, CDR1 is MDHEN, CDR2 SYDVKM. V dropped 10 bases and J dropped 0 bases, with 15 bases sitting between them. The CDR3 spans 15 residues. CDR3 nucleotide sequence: TGTGCCACTCATTGGTCTTCGGCGAACACCGGGGAGCTGTTTTTT. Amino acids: CATHWSSANTGELFF.

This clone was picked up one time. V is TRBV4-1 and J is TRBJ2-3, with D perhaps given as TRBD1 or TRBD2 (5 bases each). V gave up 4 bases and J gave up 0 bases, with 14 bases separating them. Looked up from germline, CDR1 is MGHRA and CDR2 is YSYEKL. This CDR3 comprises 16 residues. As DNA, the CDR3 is TGCGCCAGCAGCCCGGGGCCTTTTCCCAGCACAGATACGCAGTATTTT. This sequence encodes CASSPGPFPSTDTQYF.

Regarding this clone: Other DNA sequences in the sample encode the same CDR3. CDR3 sequence: CASTGQGNQPQHF. In nucleotides, the CDR3 is TGCGCCAGCACTGGACAGGGTAATCAGCCCCAGCATTTT. This chain connects TRBV10-2 to TRBJ1-5; 8 bases are a match to TRBD1. This CDR3 is 13 amino acids long. V lost 7 bases, J lost 4 bases, and 3 bases stayed unmatched. Germline loops: CDR1 WSHSY, CDR2 SAAADI.

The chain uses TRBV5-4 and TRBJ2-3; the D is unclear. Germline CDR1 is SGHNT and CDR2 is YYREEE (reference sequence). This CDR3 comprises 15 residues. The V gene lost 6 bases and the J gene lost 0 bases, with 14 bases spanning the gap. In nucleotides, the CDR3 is TGTGCCAGCAACCTCGACCAGCAGAGCACAGATACGCAGTATTTT. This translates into CASNLDQQSTDTQYF. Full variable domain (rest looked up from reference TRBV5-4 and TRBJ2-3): ETGVTQSPTHLIKTRGQQVTLRCSSQSGHNTVSWYQQALGQGPQFIFQYYREEENGRGNFPPRFSGLQFPNYSSELNVNALELDDSALYLCASNLDQQSTDTQYFGPGTRLTVL.

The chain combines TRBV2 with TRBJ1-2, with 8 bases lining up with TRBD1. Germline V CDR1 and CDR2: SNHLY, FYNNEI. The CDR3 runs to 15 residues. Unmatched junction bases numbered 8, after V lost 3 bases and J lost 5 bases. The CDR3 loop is CASSEFGQGAYGYTF. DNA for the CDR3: TGTGCCAGCAGTGAGTTTGGGCAGGGGGCTTATGGCTACACCTTC.

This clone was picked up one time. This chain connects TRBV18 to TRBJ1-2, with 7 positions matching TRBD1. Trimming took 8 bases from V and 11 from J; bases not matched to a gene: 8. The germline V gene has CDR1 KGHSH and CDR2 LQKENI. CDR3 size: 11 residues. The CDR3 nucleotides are TGTGCCAGCCGGACAGGCGATTTATACACCTTC. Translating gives CASRTGDLYTF.

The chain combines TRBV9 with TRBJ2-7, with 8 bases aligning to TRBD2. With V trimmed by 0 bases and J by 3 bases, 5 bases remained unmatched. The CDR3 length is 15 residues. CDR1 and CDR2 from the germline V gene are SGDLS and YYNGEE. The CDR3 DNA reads TGTGCCAGCAGCGTAGCAGCGGGGGAGCTCTACGAGCAGTACTTC. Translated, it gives CASSVAAGELYEQYF.

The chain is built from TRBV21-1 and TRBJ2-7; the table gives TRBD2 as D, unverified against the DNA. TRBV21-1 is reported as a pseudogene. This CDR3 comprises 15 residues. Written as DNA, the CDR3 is TGTGCCAGCAGCAAAGAAAGGTGGGGGGCCTACGAGCAGTACTTC. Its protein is CASSKERWGAYEQYF.

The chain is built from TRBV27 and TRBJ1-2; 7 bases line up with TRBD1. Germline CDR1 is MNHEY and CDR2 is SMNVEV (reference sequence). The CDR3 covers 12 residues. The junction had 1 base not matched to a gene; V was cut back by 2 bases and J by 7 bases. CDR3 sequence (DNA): TGTGCCAGCAGTTTAAAGGGGGCTGGCTACACCTTC. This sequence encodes CASSLKGAGYTF.

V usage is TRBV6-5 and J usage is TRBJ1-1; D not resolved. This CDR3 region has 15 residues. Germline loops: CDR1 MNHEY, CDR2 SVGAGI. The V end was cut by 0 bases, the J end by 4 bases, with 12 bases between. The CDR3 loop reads CASSYSGLLGTEAFF. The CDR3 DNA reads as TGTGCCAGCAGTTACTCTGGCCTTCTGGGCACTGAAGCTTTCTTT.

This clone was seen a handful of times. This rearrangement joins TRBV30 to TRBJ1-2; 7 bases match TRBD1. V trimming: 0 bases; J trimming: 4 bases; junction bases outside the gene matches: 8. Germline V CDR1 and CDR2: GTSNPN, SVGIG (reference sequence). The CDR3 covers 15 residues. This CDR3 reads CAWSVSPGTAYGYTF. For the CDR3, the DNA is TGTGCCTGGAGTGTAAGCCCAGGGACAGCCTATGGCTACACCTTC.

CDR3 region: CASSLAQASGANVLTF. The DNA of the CDR3 is TGTGCCAGCAGCTTGGCACAGGCCTCTGGGGCCAACGTCCTGACTTTC. The chain has TRBV5-5 and TRBJ2-6; possible D gene TRBD1, 5 bases. Trimming took 0 bases from V and 0 from J, leaving 7 bases between them. The length of the CDR3 is 16 residues. Germline V gene lookup returns CDR1 SGHKS and CDR2 YYEKEE (reference sequence).

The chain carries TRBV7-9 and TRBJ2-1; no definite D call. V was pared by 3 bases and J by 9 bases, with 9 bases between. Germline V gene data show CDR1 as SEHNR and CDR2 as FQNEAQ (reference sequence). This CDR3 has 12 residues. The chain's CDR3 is CASSLNEVEQFF. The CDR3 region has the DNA TGTGCCAGCAGCTTGAATGAAGTTGAGCAGTTCTTC.

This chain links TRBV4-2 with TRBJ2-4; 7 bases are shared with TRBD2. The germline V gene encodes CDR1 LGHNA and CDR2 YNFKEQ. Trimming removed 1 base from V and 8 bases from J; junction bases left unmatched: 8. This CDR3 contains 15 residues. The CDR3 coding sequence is TGTGCCAGCAGCCAAGGGGAGGGGCCTGAAGACATTCAGTACTTC. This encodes CASSQGEGPEDIQYF.

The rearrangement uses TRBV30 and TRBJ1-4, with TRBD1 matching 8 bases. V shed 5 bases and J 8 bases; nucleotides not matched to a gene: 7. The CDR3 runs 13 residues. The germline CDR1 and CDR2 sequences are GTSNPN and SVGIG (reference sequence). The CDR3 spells CAWLQGVKEKLFF. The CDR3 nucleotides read TGTGCCTGGTTACAGGGGGTTAAAGAAAAACTGTTTTTT. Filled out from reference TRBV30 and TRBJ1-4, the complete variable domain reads SQTIHQWPATLVQPVGSPLSLECTVEGTSNPNLYWYRQAAGRGLQLLFYSVGIGQISSEVPQNLSASRPQDRQFILSSKKLLLSDSGFYLCAWLQGVKEKLFFGSGTQLSVL.

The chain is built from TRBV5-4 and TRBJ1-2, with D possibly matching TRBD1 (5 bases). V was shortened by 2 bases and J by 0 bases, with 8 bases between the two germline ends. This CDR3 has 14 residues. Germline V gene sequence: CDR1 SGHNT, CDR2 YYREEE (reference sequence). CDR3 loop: CASSFGGANYGYTF. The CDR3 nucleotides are TGTGCCAGCAGCTTCGGGGGGGCTAACTATGGCTACACCTTC.

Here the CDR3 DNA reads TGTGCCAGCAGCTTCACCCAGGGGGCTTTTGAGACCCAGTACTTC. This codes for CASSFTQGAFETQYF. The J gene is TRBJ2-5, the V gene TRBV5-8, with TRBD1 matching 8 bases. V was pared by 2 bases and J by 5 bases, with 8 bases of the junction left unmatched. This CDR3 contains 15 residues. In germline, CDR1 is SGHTS, CDR2 YDEGEE.

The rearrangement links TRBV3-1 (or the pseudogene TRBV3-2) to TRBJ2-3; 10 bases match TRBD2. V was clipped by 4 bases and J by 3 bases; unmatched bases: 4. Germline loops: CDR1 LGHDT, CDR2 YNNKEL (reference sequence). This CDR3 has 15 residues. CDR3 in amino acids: CASSLSSGGTDTQYF. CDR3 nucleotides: TGTGCCAGCAGCCTTTCTAGCGGGGGTACAGATACGCAGTATTTT.

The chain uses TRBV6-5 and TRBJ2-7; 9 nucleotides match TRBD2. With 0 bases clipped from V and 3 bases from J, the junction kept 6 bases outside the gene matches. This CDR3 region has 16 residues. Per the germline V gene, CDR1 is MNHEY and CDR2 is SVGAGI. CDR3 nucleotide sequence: TGTGCCAGCAGTTACTCGTCAGCGGGGGGCAACTACGAGCAGTACTTC. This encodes CASSYSSAGGNYEQYF.

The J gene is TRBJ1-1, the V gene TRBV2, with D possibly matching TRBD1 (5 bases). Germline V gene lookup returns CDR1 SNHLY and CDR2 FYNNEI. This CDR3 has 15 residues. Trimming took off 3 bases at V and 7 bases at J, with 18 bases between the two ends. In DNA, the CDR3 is TGTGCCAGCAGTGAGGGGTTGGGGGACCCGCTTGAAGCTTTCTTT. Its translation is CASSEGLGDPLEAFF.

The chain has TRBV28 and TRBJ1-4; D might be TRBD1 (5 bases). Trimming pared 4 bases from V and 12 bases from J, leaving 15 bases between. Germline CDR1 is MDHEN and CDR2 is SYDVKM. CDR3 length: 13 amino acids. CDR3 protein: CASSSPGLKELFF. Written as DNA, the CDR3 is TGTGCCAGCAGTTCCCCGGGACTAAAGGAACTGTTTTTT.